A selection of T cell receptor beta chains follows, all from one sample in a study of cytomegalovirus exposure and HLA in healthy donors. This table comes from immunoSEQ multiplex PCR, and its TCRdb copy is limited to in-frame clones, with some not included. The repertoire holds 250,000 to 300,000 clones, with roughly 89% as singletons. The sequencing input was PBMCs. These receptors originate from a woman aged 18-35 years in good health and CMV-seronegative. Both conserved end residues are part of each CDR3. Fields, in order: clone size, V gene, J gene, D gene, CDR3 DNA, CDR3 protein. D genes are given only for firm matches. Size is stated for part of the rows, as once, few or many counts, or as a class when the clone is expanded.

abundance: NA
v_gene: TRBV7-8
j_gene: TRBJ2-4
d_gene: TRBD1
CDR3nt: TGTGCCAGCAGCTTAGGTGAACAGGGGGCCAAAAACATTCAGTACTTC
CDR3aa: CASSLGEQGAKNIQYF

abundance: NA
v_gene: TRBV19
j_gene: TRBJ1-3
d_gene: TRBD1
CDR3nt: TGTGCCAGTAGCTGGGACAGGGCCTCTGGAAACACCATATATTTT
CDR3aa: CASSWDRASGNTIYF

abundance: NA
v_gene: TRBV11-2
j_gene: TRBJ1-3
d_gene: NA
CDR3nt: TGTGCCAGCAGCTCGGAAAGGAGGGGAAACACCATATATTTT
CDR3aa: CASSSERRGNTIYF

abundance: once
v_gene: TRBV27
j_gene: TRBJ2-3
d_gene: NA
CDR3nt: TGTGCCCGCAATTCCCCGACAGATACGCAGTATTTT
CDR3aa: CARNSPTDTQYF

abundance: NA
v_gene: TRBV28
j_gene: TRBJ1-3
d_gene: TRBD1
CDR3nt: TGTGCCAGCAGTTTCCCCGGCAGGGGGCGATTTGGAAACACCATATATTTT
CDR3aa: CASSFPGRGRFGNTIYF

abundance: once
v_gene: TRBV10-3
j_gene: TRBJ1-6
d_gene: NA
CDR3nt: TGTGCCATCAGCGGACAGCTCTCCTATAATTCACCCCTCCACTTT
CDR3aa: CAISGQLSYNSPLHF

abundance: NA
v_gene: TRBV6-1
j_gene: TRBJ2-1
d_gene: NA
CDR3nt: TGTGCCAGCAGTGAAATCGCAGGGGGGTACAATGAGCAGTTCTTC
CDR3aa: CASSEIAGGYNEQFF

abundance: NA
v_gene: TRBV7-9
j_gene: TRBJ2-1
d_gene: TRBD2
CDR3nt: TGTGCCAGCAGCCCCTTAGGACTAGCGGGGCCTCCCAATGAGCAGTTCTTC
CDR3aa: CASSPLGLAGPPNEQFF

abundance: few
v_gene: TRBV9
j_gene: TRBJ1-5
d_gene: NA
CDR3nt: TGTGCCAGCAGCGTAGGACAGTCAAATCAGCCCCAGCATTTT
CDR3aa: CASSVGQSNQPQHF

abundance: NA
v_gene: TRBV19
j_gene: TRBJ1-5
d_gene: NA
CDR3nt: TGTGCCAGTAGTATTCGAGGGAACGGTCAGCCCCAGCATTTT
CDR3aa: CASSIRGNGQPQHF

abundance: NA
v_gene: TRBV9
j_gene: TRBJ1-2
d_gene: NA
CDR3nt: TGTGCCAGCAGCGTATTTCAGGGCGACGGCTACACCTTC
CDR3aa: CASSVFQGDGYTF

abundance: NA
v_gene: TRBV7-9
j_gene: TRBJ1-1
d_gene: TRBD1
CDR3nt: TGTGCCAGCAGCTCCTCGACAGGGGACACTGAAGCTTTCTTT
CDR3aa: CASSSSTGDTEAFF

abundance: many
v_gene: TRBV6-4
j_gene: TRBJ2-2
d_gene: NA
CDR3nt: TGTGCCAGCAGTGACTCGGGACAAAACACCGGGGAGCTGTTTTTT
CDR3aa: CASSDSGQNTGELFF

abundance: NA
v_gene: TRBV5-1
j_gene: TRBJ2-5
d_gene: TRBD2
CDR3nt: TGCGCCAGCAGTACGGGACTAGCAGGAGGCGAGACCCAGTACTTC
CDR3aa: CASSTGLAGGETQYF

abundance: NA
v_gene: TRBV27
j_gene: TRBJ1-1
d_gene: NA
CDR3nt: TGTGCCAGCAGTCCGGAGAGGGTCATGAACACTGAAGCTTTCTTT
CDR3aa: CASSPERVMNTEAFF

abundance: NA
v_gene: TRBV5-1
j_gene: TRBJ2-2
d_gene: TRBD1
CDR3nt: TGCGCCAGCAGCGGGGACAGGGTGAACACCGGGGAGCTGTTTTTT
CDR3aa: CASSGDRVNTGELFF

abundance: once
v_gene: TRBV4-1
j_gene: TRBJ1-5
d_gene: NA
CDR3nt: TGCGCCAGCAGGGACAGCTATAGCAATCAGCCCCAGCATTTT
CDR3aa: CASRDSYSNQPQHF

abundance: NA
v_gene: TRBV7-2
j_gene: TRBJ1-2
d_gene: NA
CDR3nt: TGTGCCAGCAGCTTAGTCCAGGGTGGCGGCTACACCTTC
CDR3aa: CASSLVQGGGYTF

abundance: once
v_gene: TRBV5-1
j_gene: TRBJ2-1
d_gene: TRBD1
CDR3nt: TGCGCCAGCAGCTGGGACAGAAGCCCTTACAATGAGCAGTTCTTC
CDR3aa: CASSWDRSPYNEQFF

abundance: NA
v_gene: TRBV2
j_gene: TRBJ1-5
d_gene: NA
CDR3nt: TGTGCCAGCAGTGAATTCAGGGCGGTTCGCAATCAGCCCCAGCATTTT
CDR3aa: CASSEFRAVRNQPQHF

abundance: NA
v_gene: TRBV29-1
j_gene: TRBJ1-5
d_gene: NA
CDR3nt: TGCAGCGTTGGCCCCGGGGGTGGCAATCAGCCCCAGCATTTT
CDR3aa: CSVGPGGGNQPQHF

abundance: NA
v_gene: TRBV19
j_gene: TRBJ1-2
d_gene: TRBD1
CDR3nt: TGTGCCAGTAGTCTTCGGACAGGATCAGATGGCTACACCTTC
CDR3aa: CASSLRTGSDGYTF

abundance: NA
v_gene: TRBV19
j_gene: TRBJ2-3
d_gene: NA
CDR3nt: TGTGCCAGTAGAACCCGGGACTCCTTACACAGAGATACGCAGTATTTT
CDR3aa: CASRTRDSLHRDTQYF

abundance: NA
v_gene: TRBV28
j_gene: TRBJ1-2
d_gene: TRBD1
CDR3nt: TGTGCCAGCAGTACAGACAGGGTATGGGGCTACACCTTC
CDR3aa: CASSTDRVWGYTF

abundance: few
v_gene: TRBV5-1
j_gene: TRBJ1-1
d_gene: TRBD1
CDR3nt: TGCGCCAGCAGCCTGCAGGGGGATACTGAAGCTTTCTTT
CDR3aa: CASSLQGDTEAFF

abundance: once
v_gene: TRBV28
j_gene: TRBJ1-1
d_gene: NA
CDR3nt: TGTGCCAGCAGTTCTCACAGGCTTTTGAACACTGAAGCTTTCTTT
CDR3aa: CASSSHRLLNTEAFF

abundance: NA
v_gene: TRBV28
j_gene: TRBJ1-2
d_gene: TRBD1
CDR3nt: TGTGCCAGCAGTTTATTAGGGGGGACAGTTTCTAACTATGGCTACACCTTC
CDR3aa: CASSLLGGTVSNYGYTF

abundance: NA
v_gene: TRBV18
j_gene: TRBJ2-1
d_gene: NA
CDR3nt: TGTGCCAGCTCACCCCTCGACTTCTCCAATGAGCAGTTCTTC
CDR3aa: CASSPLDFSNEQFF

abundance: NA
v_gene: TRBV28
j_gene: TRBJ2-2
d_gene: TRBD2
CDR3nt: TGTGCCAGCAGTCAAAGGACTAGCGGGGGCCCGAACACCGGGGAGCTGTTTTTT
CDR3aa: CASSQRTSGGPNTGELFF

abundance: NA
v_gene: TRBV9
j_gene: TRBJ2-7
d_gene: NA
CDR3nt: TGTGCCAGCGGCAGGGGCTACGAGCAGTACTTC
CDR3aa: CASGRGYEQYF

abundance: NA
v_gene: TRBV29-1
j_gene: TRBJ1-5
d_gene: NA
CDR3nt: TGCAGCGTTGGGGGGGGAGGCAATCAGCCCCAGCATTTT
CDR3aa: CSVGGGGNQPQHF

abundance: NA
v_gene: TRBV28
j_gene: TRBJ1-2
d_gene: NA
CDR3nt: TGTGCCAGCAGTTTACGGGGAAACTATGGCTACACCTTC
CDR3aa: CASSLRGNYGYTF